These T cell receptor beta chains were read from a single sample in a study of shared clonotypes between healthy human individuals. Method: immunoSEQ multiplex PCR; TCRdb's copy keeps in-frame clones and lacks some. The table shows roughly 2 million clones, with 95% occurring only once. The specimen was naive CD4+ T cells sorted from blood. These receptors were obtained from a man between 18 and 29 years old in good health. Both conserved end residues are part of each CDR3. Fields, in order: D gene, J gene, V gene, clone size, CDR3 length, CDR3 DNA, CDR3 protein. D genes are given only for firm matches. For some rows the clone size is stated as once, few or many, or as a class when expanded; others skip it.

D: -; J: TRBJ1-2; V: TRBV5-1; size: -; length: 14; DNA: TGCGCCAGCGGGGGAATGGCTTCTAACTATGGCTACACCTTC; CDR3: CASGGMASNYGYTF
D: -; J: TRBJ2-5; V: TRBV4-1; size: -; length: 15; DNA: TGCGCCAGCAGCCCCTCACGTCAAGTGGGAGAGACCCAGTACTTC; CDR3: CASSPSRQVGETQYF
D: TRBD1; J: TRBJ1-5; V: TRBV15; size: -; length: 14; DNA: TGTGCCACCAGCAGACCTCCCGGGACAGGGGCCCGGCATTTT; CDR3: CATSRPPGTGARHF
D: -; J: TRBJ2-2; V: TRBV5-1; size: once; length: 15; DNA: TGCGCCAGCAGCTTGGTGATAGCGGACACCGGGGAGCTGTTTTTT; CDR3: CASSLVIADTGELFF
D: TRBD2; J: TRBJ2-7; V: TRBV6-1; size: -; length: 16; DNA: TGTGCCAGCAGTGGGCGGCTAGCGGGGGGGGGCGAGGAGCAGTACTTC; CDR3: CASSGRLAGGGEEQYF
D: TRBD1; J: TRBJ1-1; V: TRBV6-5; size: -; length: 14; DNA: TGTGCCAGCAGCCGTGGACAGGGAAACACTGAAGCTTTCTTT; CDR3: CASSRGQGNTEAFF
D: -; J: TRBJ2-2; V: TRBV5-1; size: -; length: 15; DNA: TGCGCCAGCAGCTTGTCTCTTAGTCACTCCGGGGAGCTGTTTTTT; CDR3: CASSLSLSHSGELFF
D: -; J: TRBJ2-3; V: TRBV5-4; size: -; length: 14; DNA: TGTGCCAGCAGCTCCCCCCGGTGGACAGATACGCAGTATTTT; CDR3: CASSSPRWTDTQYF
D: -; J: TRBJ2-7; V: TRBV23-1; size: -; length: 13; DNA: TGCGCCAGCAGTCAATCCTGTGGGCACGAGCAGTACTTC; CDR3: CASSQSCGHEQYF
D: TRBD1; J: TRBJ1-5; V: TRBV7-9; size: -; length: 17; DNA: TGTGCCAGCAGTAAAAGAAAAAACAGGGGTCGCAATCAGCCCCAGCATTTT; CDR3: CASSKRKNRGRNQPQHF
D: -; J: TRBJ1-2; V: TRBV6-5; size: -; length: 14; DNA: TGTGCCAGCAGTAAGACAGGTGGAAACTATGGCTACACCTTC; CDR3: CASSKTGGNYGYTF
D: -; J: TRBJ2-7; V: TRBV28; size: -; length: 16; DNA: TGTGCCAGCAGTTTAGGCCCCGGGGGCTCTTCCTACGAGCAGTACTTC; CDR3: CASSLGPGGSSYEQYF
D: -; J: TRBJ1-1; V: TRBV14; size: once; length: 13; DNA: TGTGCCAGCAGCCGTCTGATGAACACTGAAGCTTTCTTT; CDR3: CASSRLMNTEAFF
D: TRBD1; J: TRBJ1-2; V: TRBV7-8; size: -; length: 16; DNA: TGTGCCAGCAGCTTAGGAGCAGGGGGCATTACCTATGGCTACACCTTC; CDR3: CASSLGAGGITYGYTF
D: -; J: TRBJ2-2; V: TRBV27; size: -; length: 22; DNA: TGTGCCAGCAGTTTATCCCCCCTACAGGGGACGAGGCGGGGTATAAACACCGGGGAGCTGTTTTTT; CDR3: CASSLSPLQGTRRGINTGELFF
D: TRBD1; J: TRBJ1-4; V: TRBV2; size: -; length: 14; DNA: TGTGCCAGCAGTGTACAGGGGGCCTCTGAAAAACTGTTTTTT; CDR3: CASSVQGASEKLFF
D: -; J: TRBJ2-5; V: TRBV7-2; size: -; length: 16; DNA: TGTGCCAGCAGCCTACCCAGGACAGCGACTCAAGAGACCCAGTACTTC; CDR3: CASSLPRTATQETQYF
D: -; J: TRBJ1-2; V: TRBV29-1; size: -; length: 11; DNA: TGCAGCGTTGACGTTAACTATGGCTACACCTTC; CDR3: CSVDVNYGYTF
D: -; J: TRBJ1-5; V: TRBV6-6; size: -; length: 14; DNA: TGTGCCAGCAGTCCCCGGACAGGCAATCAGCCCCAGCATTTT; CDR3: CASSPRTGNQPQHF
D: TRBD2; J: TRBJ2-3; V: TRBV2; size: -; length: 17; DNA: TGTGCCAGCAGTGTAGCGTCTAGCGGGTTCTCCACAGATACGCAGTATTTT; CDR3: CASSVASSGFSTDTQYF
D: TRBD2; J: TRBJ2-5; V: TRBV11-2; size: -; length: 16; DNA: TGTGCCAGCAGCTTCGATGGTTCGGGGGGATCAGAGACCCAGTACTTC; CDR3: CASSFDGSGGSETQYF
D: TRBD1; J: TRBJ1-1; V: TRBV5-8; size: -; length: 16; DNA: TGTGCCAGCAGCCTACCGGGACAGGCGAAGAACACTGAAGCTTTCTTT; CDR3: CASSLPGQAKNTEAFF
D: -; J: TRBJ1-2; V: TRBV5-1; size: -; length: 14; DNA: TGCGCCAGCAGCCCAGCGGGAATTAACTATGGCTACACCTTC; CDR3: CASSPAGINYGYTF
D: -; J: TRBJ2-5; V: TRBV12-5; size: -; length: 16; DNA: TGTGCTAGTGGTTTGGGCCCACAGGGGACTGGAGAGACCCAGTACTTC; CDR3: CASGLGPQGTGETQYF
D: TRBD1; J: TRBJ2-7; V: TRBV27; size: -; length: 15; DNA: TGTGCCAGCAGTTTATTCCCAGGGGGCTCCTACGAGCAGTACTTC; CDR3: CASSLFPGGSYEQYF
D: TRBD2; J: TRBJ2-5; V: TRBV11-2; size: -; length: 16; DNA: TGTGCCAGCAGCTTAGGAGGTAGCGGGGGGAAAGAGACCCAGTACTTC; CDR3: CASSLGGSGGKETQYF
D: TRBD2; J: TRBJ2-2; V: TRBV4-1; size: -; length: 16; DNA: TGCGCCAGCAGCCAAGTGGGAGCGGGGGGCACCGGGGAGCTGTTTTTT; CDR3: CASSQVGAGGTGELFF
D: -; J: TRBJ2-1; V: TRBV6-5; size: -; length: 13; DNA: TGTGCCAGCAGGTCGTTGTCAGCGGCCGAGCAGTTCTTC; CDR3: CASRSLSAAEQFF
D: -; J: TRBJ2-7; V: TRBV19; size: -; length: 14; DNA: TGTGCCAGTAGTATAGATCTCCGGCCCTACGAGCAGTACTTC; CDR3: CASSIDLRPYEQYF
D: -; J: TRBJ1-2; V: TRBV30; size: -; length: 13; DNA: TGTGCCTGCGGGGCTCCGCTCATCTATGGCTACACCTTC; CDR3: CACGAPLIYGYTF
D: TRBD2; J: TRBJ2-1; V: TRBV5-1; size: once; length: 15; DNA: TGCGCCAGCAGCTTGACGGGAGGGTCCTACAATGAGCAGTTCTTC; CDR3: CASSLTGGSYNEQFF
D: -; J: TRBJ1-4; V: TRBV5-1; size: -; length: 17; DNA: TGCGCCAGCAGCTTGGGAATGGACAGAACAACTAATGAAAAACTGTTTTTT; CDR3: CASSLGMDRTTNEKLFF
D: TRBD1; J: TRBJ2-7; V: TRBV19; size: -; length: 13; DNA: TGTGCCAGTAGTACGACAGGGGCCCGCGAGCAGTACTTC; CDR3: CASSTTGAREQYF
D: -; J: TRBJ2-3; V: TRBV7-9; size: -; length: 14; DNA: TGTGCCAGCAGCTTACTCGGGGGAACAGATACGCAGTATTTT; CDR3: CASSLLGGTDTQYF
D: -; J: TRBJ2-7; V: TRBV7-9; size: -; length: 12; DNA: TGTGCCAGCAGCTTAGCGGAGTTCGAGCAGTACTTC; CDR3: CASSLAEFEQYF
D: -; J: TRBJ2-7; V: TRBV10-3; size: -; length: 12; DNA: TGTGCCATCAGTGGCGGAGTCTACGAGCAGTACTTC; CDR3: CAISGGVYEQYF
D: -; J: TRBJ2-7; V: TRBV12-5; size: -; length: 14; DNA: TGTGCTAGTGGTCGGGAAGTTCTTGCCTACGAGCAGTACTTC; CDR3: CASGREVLAYEQYF
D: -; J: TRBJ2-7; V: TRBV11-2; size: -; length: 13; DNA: TGTGCCAGCAGGGGGGGACAGACCTACGAGCAGTACTTC; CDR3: CASRGGQTYEQYF
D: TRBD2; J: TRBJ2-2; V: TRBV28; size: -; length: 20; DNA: TGTGCCAGCAGTTTCCCTGCGGTAGCGGGGGGGACTCCGAACACCGGGGAGCTGTTTTTT; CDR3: CASSFPAVAGGTPNTGELFF
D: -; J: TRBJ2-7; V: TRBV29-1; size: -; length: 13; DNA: TGCAGCGTTGAGGTCTCGGCAACCTACGAGCAGTACTTC; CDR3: CSVEVSATYEQYF
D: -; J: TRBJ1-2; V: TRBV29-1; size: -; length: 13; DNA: TGCAGCGCTGAGGGTCGGGGCTCCTATGGCTACACCTTC; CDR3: CSAEGRGSYGYTF
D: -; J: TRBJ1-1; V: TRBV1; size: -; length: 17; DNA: TGCACCAGCAGCCAAGAGGGAGGACAGCGCTCTTACACTGAAGCTTTCTTT; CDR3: CTSSQEGGQRSYTEAFF
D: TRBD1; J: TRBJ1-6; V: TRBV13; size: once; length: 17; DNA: TGTGCCAGCAGCTCGGACAGGGGGAGCTCCTATAATTCACCCCTCCACTTT; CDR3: CASSSDRGSSYNSPLHF
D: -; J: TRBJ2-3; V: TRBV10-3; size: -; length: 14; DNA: TGTGCCATCAGTCCTACGACAGGAACAGATACGCAGTATTTT; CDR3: CAISPTTGTDTQYF
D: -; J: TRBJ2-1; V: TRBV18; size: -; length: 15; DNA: TGTGCCAGCTCACCACAGAGACAGGAGTACAATGAGCAGTTCTTC; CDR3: CASSPQRQEYNEQFF
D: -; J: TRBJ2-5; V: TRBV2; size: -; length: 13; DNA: TGTGCCAGCAAAGGACTGCTGAAAGAGACCCAGTACTTC; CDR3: CASKGLLKETQYF
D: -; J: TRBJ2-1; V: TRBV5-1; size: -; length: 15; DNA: TGCGCCAGCAGCGTCAGCGTAGGCTCCTACAATGAGCAGTTCTTC; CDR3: CASSVSVGSYNEQFF
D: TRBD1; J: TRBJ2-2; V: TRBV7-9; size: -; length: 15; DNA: TGTGCCAGCAGCCGAGTACAGGGGGCCACCGGGGAGCTGTTTTTT; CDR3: CASSRVQGATGELFF
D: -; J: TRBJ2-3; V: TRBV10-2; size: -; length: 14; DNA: TGCGCCAGCAGCGCCCAGGGTAACACAGATACGCAGTATTTT; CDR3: CASSAQGNTDTQYF
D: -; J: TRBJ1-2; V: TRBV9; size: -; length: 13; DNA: TGTGCCAGCAGCGTCGGGGAACTGGGTGGCTACACCTTC; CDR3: CASSVGELGGYTF